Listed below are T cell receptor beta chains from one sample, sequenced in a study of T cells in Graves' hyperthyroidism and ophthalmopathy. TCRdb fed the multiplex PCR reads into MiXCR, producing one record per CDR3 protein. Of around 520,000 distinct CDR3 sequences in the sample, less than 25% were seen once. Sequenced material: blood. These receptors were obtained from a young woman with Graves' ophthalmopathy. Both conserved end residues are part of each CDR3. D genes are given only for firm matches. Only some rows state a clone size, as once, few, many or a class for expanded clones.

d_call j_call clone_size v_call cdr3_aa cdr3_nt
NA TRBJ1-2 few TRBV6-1 CASSGQAPEVHGYTF TGTGCCAGCAGCGGGCAGGCGCCCGAGGTTCATGGCTACACCTTC
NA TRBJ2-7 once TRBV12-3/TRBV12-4 CASSYRAWLREQYF TGTGCCAGCAGTTACAGGGCTTGGCTTCGGGAGCAGTACTTC
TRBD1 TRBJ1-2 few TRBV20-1 CSTPGQGALGYGYTF TGCAGTACTCCGGGACAGGGGGCACTGGGCTATGGCTACACCTTC
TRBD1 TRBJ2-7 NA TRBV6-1 CASKQDRAYEQYF TGTGCCAGCAAACAGGACAGGGCATACGAGCAGTACTTC
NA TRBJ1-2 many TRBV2 CASSEGGAGYGYTF TGTGCCAGCAGTGAAGGCGGGGCTGGCTATGGCTACACCTTC
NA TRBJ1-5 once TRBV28 CASSPRSEGNQPQHF TGTGCCAGCAGCCCCCGCTCTGAAGGGAATCAGCCCCAGCATTTT
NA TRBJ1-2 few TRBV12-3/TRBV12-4 CASTEGVYDGYTF TGTGCCAGCACCGAGGGGGTTTACGATGGCTACACCTTC
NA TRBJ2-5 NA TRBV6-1 CASRALGTFLETQYF TGTGCCAGCAGAGCCCTAGGGACTTTTCTAGAGACCCAGTACTTC
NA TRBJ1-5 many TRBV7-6 CASSLMVGEEQPQHF TGTGCCAGCAGCTTAATGGTAGGGGAGGAACAGCCCCAGCATTTT
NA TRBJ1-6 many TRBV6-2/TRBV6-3 CASTMRPMDNSPLHF TGTGCCAGCACCATGAGGCCAATGGATAATTCACCCCTCCACTTT
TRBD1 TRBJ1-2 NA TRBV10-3 CAISRPGQGAGYGYTF TGTGCCATCAGTCGTCCGGGACAGGGGGCTGGCTATGGCTACACCTTC
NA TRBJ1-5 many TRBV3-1 CASSQFLVQPQHF TGCGCCAGCAGCCAATTTCTAGTCCAGCCCCAGCATTTT
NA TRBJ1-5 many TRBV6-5 CASMDSNQPQHF TGTGCCAGCATGGATAGCAATCAGCCCCAGCATTTT
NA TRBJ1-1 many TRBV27 CASSLTLGQTTEAFF TGTGCCAGCAGTTTAACTTTAGGACAGACCACTGAAGCTTTCTTT
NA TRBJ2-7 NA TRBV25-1 CASSFQGVQYF TGTGCCAGCAGTTTCCAGGGCGTGCAGTACTTC
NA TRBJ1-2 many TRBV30 CAWTYDPAARGYTF TGTGCCTGGACTTACGACCCGGCGGCCCGCGGCTACACCTTC
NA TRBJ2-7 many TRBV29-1 CSVLTPQRQYF TGCAGCGTTCTGACACCTCAGCGGCAGTACTTC
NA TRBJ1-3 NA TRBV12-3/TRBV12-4 CASSLGGRGSGNTIYF TGTGCCAGCAGTTTAGGGGGACGCGGTTCTGGAAACACCATATATTTT
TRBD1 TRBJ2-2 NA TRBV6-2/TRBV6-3 CASSLHRGPGELFF TGTGCCAGCAGTCTACACAGGGGACCCGGGGAGCTGTTTTTT
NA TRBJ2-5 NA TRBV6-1 CASSATGLSETQYF TGTGCCAGCAGTGCCACAGGGTTGTCAGAGACCCAGTACTTC
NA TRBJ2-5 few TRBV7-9 CASSLDERTEYF TGTGCCAGCAGCTTAGACGAAAGGACCGAGTACTTC
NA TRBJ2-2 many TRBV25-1 CASSDRDSNTGELFF TGTGCCAGCAGTGACCGGGACTCCAACACCGGGGAGCTGTTTTTT
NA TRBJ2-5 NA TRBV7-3 CASSSPLGETQYF TGTGCCAGCAGCTCCCCCCTAGGAGAGACCCAGTACTTC
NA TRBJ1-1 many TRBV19 CASSVSGMNTEAFF TGTGCCAGTAGTGTGTCAGGGATGAACACTGAAGCTTTCTTT
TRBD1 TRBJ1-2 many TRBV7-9 CASSLAGTGANYGYTF TGTGCCAGCAGCTTAGCAGGAACAGGGGCTAACTATGGCTACACCTTC
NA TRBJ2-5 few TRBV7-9 CASSSLTAGTPGDQYF TGTGCCAGCAGCTCCCTAACTGCTGGGACGCCCGGGGACCAGTACTTC
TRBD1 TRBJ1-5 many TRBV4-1 CASSQPDREVGQPQHF TGCGCCAGCAGCCAACCCGACAGGGAAGTTGGTCAGCCCCAGCATTTT
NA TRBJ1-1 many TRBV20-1 CSARWSMNTEAFF TGCAGTGCTAGATGGAGCATGAACACTGAAGCTTTCTTT
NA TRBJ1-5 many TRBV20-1 CSASRARDYQPQHF TGCAGTGCTTCCAGGGCCAGGGATTACCAGCCCCAGCATTTT
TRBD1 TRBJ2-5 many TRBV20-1 CSAPGTGSETQYF TGCAGTGCCCCGGGGACAGGGTCGGAGACCCAGTACTTC
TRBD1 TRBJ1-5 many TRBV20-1 CSAREAGGNNQPQHF TGCAGTGCTAGAGAGGCAGGGGGAAACAATCAGCCCCAGCATTTT
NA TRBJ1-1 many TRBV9 CASSVGTVGYRLF TGTGCCAGCAGCGTAGGGACCGTAGGTTATAGGCTCTTT
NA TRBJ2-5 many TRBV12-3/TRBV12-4 CASSFRHSGETQYF TGTGCCAGCAGTTTTAGGCACAGCGGGGAGACCCAGTACTTC
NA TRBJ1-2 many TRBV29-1 CSVESGVGYTF TGCAGCGTTGAGTCAGGGGTTGGCTACACCTTC
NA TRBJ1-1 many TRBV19 CASSIFTAELNTEAFF TGTGCCAGTAGTATATTCACAGCCGAATTGAACACTGAAGCTTTCTTT
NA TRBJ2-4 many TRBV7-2 CASSLAGAENIQYF TGTGCCAGCAGCTTAGCCGGAGCGGAAAACATTCAGTACTTC
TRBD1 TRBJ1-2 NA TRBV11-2 CASSRTRGGEGYTF TGTGCCAGCAGCCGTACGAGAGGGGGCGAGGGCTACACCTTC
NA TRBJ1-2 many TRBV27 CASTSLGLGYVYGYTF TGTGCCAGCACCTCCTTGGGGCTCGGATACGTATATGGCTACACCTTC
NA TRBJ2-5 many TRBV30 CAWQGKSLGTQYF TGTGCCTGGCAGGGGAAATCACTTGGGACCCAGTACTTC
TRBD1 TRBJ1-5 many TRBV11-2 CASSIAGGQPQHF TGTGCCAGCAGCATAGCAGGGGGTCAGCCCCAGCATTTT
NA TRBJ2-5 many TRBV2 CASSVVRDQETQYF TGTGCCAGCAGTGTGGTCAGGGACCAAGAGACCCAGTACTTC
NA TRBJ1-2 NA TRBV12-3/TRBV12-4 CASSFVQASYGYTF TGTGCCAGCAGTTTTGTACAGGCCTCTTATGGCTACACCTTC
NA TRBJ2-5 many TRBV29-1 CSVASVRQDITQYF TGCAGCGTTGCGTCTGTCCGGCAGGACATTACCCAGTACTTC
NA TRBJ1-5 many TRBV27 CASSQATSNQPQHF TGTGCCAGCAGCCAAGCCACTAGCAATCAGCCCCAGCATTTT
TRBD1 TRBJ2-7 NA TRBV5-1 CASSSLDRGRTYEQYF TGCGCCAGCAGCAGCCTGGACAGGGGGCGCACCTACGAGCAGTACTTC
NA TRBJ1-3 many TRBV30 CAWSSGGLRNTIYF TGTGCCTGGAGCTCCGGGGGTTTGAGAAACACCATATATTTT